The table lists the clone carrying this T cell receptor beta chain with a few counts. Its antigen is unknown. This sample stems from a study of blood T cells in healthy people across ages. General study results and limits: Lack of knowledge of donor CMV status possibly confounded expanded clonotype changes. Underestimates were what the diversity estimates from one million T cells were considered to be.

Per the germline V gene, CDR1 is SEHNR and CDR2 is FQNEAQ (reference sequence). The CDR3 runs to 14 residues. J was trimmed by 6 bases and V by 5 bases; bases with no gene match: 10. In terms of origin and age, donors were healthy Caucasian individuals from Russia aged 6 to 90. At least 7 million PBMCs were isolated per sample. Next came a second PCR, run for about 6 to 12 cycles, which used a sample-barcoded 5' primer along with a J-beta primer mix. TCRdb reprocessed the 5' RACE reads with MiXCR, giving one entry per CDR3 protein. The table records around 850,000 distinct CDR3 sequences, roughly 35% of them present only once.

This receptor was identified in a man between 18 and 35 years old in good health. The rearrangement uses TRBV7-9 and TRBJ2-7, with 7 bases fitting TRBD1. Sequenced sample: blood. The CDR3 spells CASSLRQGLIEQYF. CDR3 DNA sequence: TGTGCCAGCAGCCTAAGACAGGGTCTGATCGAGCAGTACTTC.